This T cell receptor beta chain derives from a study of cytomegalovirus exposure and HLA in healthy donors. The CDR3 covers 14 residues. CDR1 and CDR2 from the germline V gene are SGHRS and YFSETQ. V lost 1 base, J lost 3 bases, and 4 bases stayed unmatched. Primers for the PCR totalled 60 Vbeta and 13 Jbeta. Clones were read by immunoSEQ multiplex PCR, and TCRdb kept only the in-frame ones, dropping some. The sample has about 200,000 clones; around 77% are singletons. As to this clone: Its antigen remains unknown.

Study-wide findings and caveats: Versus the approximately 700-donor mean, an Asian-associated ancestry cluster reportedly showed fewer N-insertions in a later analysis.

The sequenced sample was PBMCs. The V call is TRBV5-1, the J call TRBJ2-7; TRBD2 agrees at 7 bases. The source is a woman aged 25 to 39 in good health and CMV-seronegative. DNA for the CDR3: TGCGCCAGCAGCTTGACTAGCGAGGGCTACGAGCAGTACTTC. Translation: CASSLTSEGYEQYF.